Following are 2 T cell receptor beta chains from one sample sequenced in a study of vaccination and CD4 T cells after COVID-19. Treatment denoted: approximately nine-day PBMC culture with coronavirus spike peptide pools or control peptides (ViraFEST assay). Gathering of the CD4+ T cells, from the unexposed donor, took place before the COVID-19 pandemic (2011-2018). Sequence data for DNA of cultured CD4+ T cells were generated by the Oncomine TCR Beta short-read assay. MiXCR was run by TCRdb on the PCR reads, yielding one entry per CDR3 protein. The top ten hold 32% of the sample, which has about 6,900 distinct CDR3 sequences, over 20% seen once. For these receptors, no antigen is known. Source material: CD4+ T cells from blood, cultured in vitro. These receptors were obtained from a human donor in good health.

The rearrangement uses TRBV11-2 and TRBJ2-7; tentatively, D is TRBD1 (6 bases). Germline lookup yields CDR1 SGHAT and CDR2 FQNNGV. The V end lost 7 bases, the J end lost 5 bases, and 18 bases lay between the germline ends. CDR3 size: 14 residues. The CDR3 is CASTSIGQLDEQYF. CDR3 in DNA: TGTGCCAGCACATCGATAGGACAGTTGGACGAGCAGTACTTC.

The chain links TRBV5-1 to TRBJ1-2; no firm D call. The CDR3 has 13 residues. Per the germline V gene, CDR1 is SGHRS and CDR2 is YFSETQ. Trimming left V 2 bases short and J 2 bases short, with 7 bases between. As DNA, the CDR3 is TGCGCCAGCAGCTTCCAGCAGAACTATGGCTACACCTTC. It specifies CASSFQQNYGYTF.